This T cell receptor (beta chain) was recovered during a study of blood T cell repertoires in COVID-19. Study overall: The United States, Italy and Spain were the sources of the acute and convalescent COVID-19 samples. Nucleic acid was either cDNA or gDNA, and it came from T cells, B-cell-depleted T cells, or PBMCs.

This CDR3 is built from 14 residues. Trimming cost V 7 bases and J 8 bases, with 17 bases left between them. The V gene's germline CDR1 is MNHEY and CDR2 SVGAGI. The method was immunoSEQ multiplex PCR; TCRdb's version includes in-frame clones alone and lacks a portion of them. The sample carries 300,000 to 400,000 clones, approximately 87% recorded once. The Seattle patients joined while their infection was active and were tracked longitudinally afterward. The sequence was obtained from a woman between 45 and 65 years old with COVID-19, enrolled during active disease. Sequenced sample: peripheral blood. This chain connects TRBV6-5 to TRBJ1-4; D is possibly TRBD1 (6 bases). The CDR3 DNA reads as TGTGCCAGCACCCGGGACAACCCAGGGGAAAAACTGTTTTTT. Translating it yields CASTRDNPGEKLFF.